The 19 T cell receptor beta chains listed next were all sequenced from one sample in a study of identical twins. TCRdb reanalysed the 5' RACE reads using MiXCR and keeps one entry per CDR3 protein. The table records roughly 200,000 distinct CDR3 sequences, approximately 15% of them present only once. The same sample was also studied in work on T cells expressing NK-cell markers.

Sequencing input: CD8+ T cells sorted from blood. The receptor source for this set is a woman between 18 and 29 years old in good health.

J is TRBJ1-1 and V is TRBV6-1; D remains unclear. Germline V gene data show CDR1 as MNHNS and CDR2 as SASEGT. Trimming stripped 7 bases from V and 1 base from J, with 13 bases between. The CDR3 has 14 amino acids. CDR3 amino acids: CASTPPGPNTEAFF. In DNA form, the CDR3 reads TGTGCCAGCACCCCCCCAGGTCCGAACACTGAAGCTTTCTTT.

This clonotype has just a few counts. At one of its ends the junction is not consistent with the germline gene, which may arise from a read error. CDR3 protein: CSTSGGYNEQFF. CDR3 DNA sequence: TGCAGTACTAGCGGAGGGTACAATGAGCAGTTCTTC. The chain recombines TRBV20-1 with TRBJ2-1; 8 bases fit TRBD2. This CDR3 is built from 12 residues. Germline V gives CDR1 DFQATT, CDR2 SNEGSKA (reference sequence).

This clonotype was counted only a few times. The rearrangement links TRBV29-1 to TRBJ2-7; no definite D call. This CDR3 has 12 residues. CDR1 SQVTM and CDR2 ANQGSEA come from the germline V gene. Deletions cut 7 bases from V and 6 bases from J, with 16 bases between. CDR3 region: CSGKGSPGEQYF. DNA for the CDR3: TGCAGCGGGAAGGGTTCACCTGGCGAGCAGTACTTC.

The J gene is TRBJ2-1, the V gene TRBV27, with D perhaps TRBD2 (7 bases). V was shortened by 3 bases and J by 7 bases, with 22 bases between the two germline ends. CDR3 size: 17 residues. From germline, CDR1 is MNHEY and CDR2 SMNVEV (reference sequence). In DNA, the CDR3 is TGTGCCAGCAGTTTTTTGGCTGGCGGGGGCCAGGGGAATGAGCAGTTCTTC. Amino acid sequence: CASSFLAGGGQGNEQFF.

This clonotype was seen a handful of times. The chain carries TRBV6-5 and TRBJ2-1; D gene ambiguous. V was shortened by 2 bases and J by 8 bases, with 7 bases between the two germline ends. Germline loops: CDR1 MNHEY, CDR2 SVGAGI. This CDR3 is built from 12 residues. The chain's CDR3 is CASSYAGYEQFF. The CDR3 DNA follows: TGTGCCAGCAGTTACGCAGGCTATGAGCAGTTCTTC.

This clonotype has only a few counts. The CDR3 nucleotides are TGTGCCAGCAGCTTTAACTACGAGCAGTACTTC. Translation gives CASSFNYEQYF. The chain joins TRBV6-2 or TRBV6-3 to TRBJ2-7; no clear D. The CDR3 totals 11 residues. V was trimmed by 6 bases and J by 3 bases, leaving 6 bases between them. The germline V gene has CDR1 MNHEY and CDR2 SVGEGT.

This clonotype was counted between two and nine times. The chain employs TRBV12-3 or TRBV12-4 and TRBJ2-7, with D perhaps TRBD1 (5 bases). This CDR3 is 14 amino acids long. V was pared by 3 bases and J by 7 bases, with 16 bases between. This CDR3 reads CASSFAGHQSEQYF. For the CDR3, the DNA is TGTGCCAGCAGTTTCGCCGGACACCAATCAGAGCAGTACTTC.

The chain uses TRBV4-1 and TRBJ1-4, with 10 bases fitting TRBD1. Germline V gene lookup returns CDR1 MGHRA and CDR2 YSYEKL. CDR3 length equals 18 residues. J gave up 0 bases and V 1 base, and 5 bases lay outside the gene matches. CDR3 region: CASSQGPGTGATNEKLFF. CDR3 nucleotides: TGCGCCAGCAGCCAAGGTCCCGGGACAGGGGCAACTAATGAAAAACTGTTTTTT.

This clonotype was detected a few times. V usage is TRBV9 and J usage is TRBJ2-7, with 7 positions matching TRBD2. CDR1 and CDR2 (germline): SGDLS, YYNGEE. V lost 0 bases and J lost 6; bases outside the gene matches: 6. The CDR3 extends over 14 amino acids. CDR3 coding DNA: TGTGCCAGCAGCGTAGTTGGCGGGGGTAGCGAGCAGTACTTC. This codes for CASSVVGGGSEQYF.

The chain is built from TRBV4-3 and TRBJ2-7, with 7 bases that match TRBD1. The length of the CDR3 is 16 residues. CDR1 and CDR2 from the germline V gene are LGHNA and YSLEER. Trimming cost V 1 base and J 0 bases; bases outside gene matches: 6. In DNA, the CDR3 is TGCGCCAGCAGCCAAGGAGCTCAGGGGGTCTCCTACGAGCAGTACTTC. Protein sequence: CASSQGAQGVSYEQYF.

The J gene is TRBJ2-7, the V gene TRBV14; D tentatively reads TRBD1 or TRBD2 (5 bases each). The V end was cut by 2 bases, the J end by 3 bases, with 14 bases between. The CDR3 sequence is 15 residues long. The germline CDR1 and CDR2 sequences are SGHDN and FVKESK. For the CDR3, the DNA is TGTGCCAGCAGCCAACCGGGAAAGGGGTTCTACGAGCAGTACTTC. This translates into CASSQPGKGFYEQYF.

This clonotype was recorded many times. The chain uses TRBV20-1 and TRBJ1-1; perhaps TRBD1 as D (6 bases). The V gene's germline CDR1 is DFQATT and CDR2 SNEGSKA (reference sequence). Trimming took off 5 bases at V and 4 bases at J, with 11 bases between the two ends. CDR3 length: 12 amino acids. The chain's CDR3 is CSAGGLITEAFF. The CDR3 region has the DNA TGCAGTGCTGGGGGGCTAATCACTGAAGCTTTCTTT.

This clonotype was counted a few times. The chain is built from TRBV29-1 and TRBJ2-2; the match to TRBD2 covers 14 bases. Germline V lookup: CDR1 SQVTM, CDR2 ANQGSEA. The V and J ends lost 4 bases and 2 bases, in that order; junction bases with no gene match: 3. The CDR3 loop spans 16 amino acids. The CDR3 sequence: CSVVGTSGGNTGELFF. The CDR3 DNA reads TGCAGCGTTGTTGGGACTAGCGGGGGTAACACCGGGGAGCTGTTTTTT.

The gene calls are TRBV4-1 and TRBJ1-2, with TRBD1 matching 9 bases. CDR3 length: 14 amino acids. V trimming: 0 bases; J trimming: 9 bases; junction bases outside the gene matches: 5. Germline CDR1 MGHRA, CDR2 YSYEKL. The CDR3 here is CASSQEYRGQRYTF. The CDR3 coding sequence is TGCGCCAGCAGCCAAGAGTACAGGGGGCAACGCTACACCTTC.

In this sample, this clonotype turned up many times. The chain uses TRBV5-1 and TRBJ1-2; maybe TRBD1 (5 bases). The CDR3 spans 14 residues. Germline values: CDR1 SGHRS, CDR2 YFSETQ. V was shortened by 4 bases and J by 4 bases, with 14 bases between the two germline ends. CDR3 in amino acids: CASSNRDAVYGYTF. The CDR3 DNA is TGCGCCAGCAGCAACCGGGACGCCGTCTATGGCTACACCTTC. The variable domain in full, with the rest retrieved from reference TRBV5-1 and TRBJ1-2, is KAGVTQTPRYLIKTRGQQVTLSCSPISGHRSVSWYQQTPGQGLQFLFEYFSETQRNKGNFPGRFSGRQFSNSRSEMNVSTLELGDSALYLCASSNRDAVYGYTFGSGTRLTVV.

The J gene is TRBJ1-5, the V gene TRBV7-9; tentative D call: TRBD1 (5 bases). Trimming shortened V by 1 base and J by 6 bases, and 19 bases separated the two germline ends. Per germline, CDR1 SEHNR and CDR2 FQNEAQ (reference sequence). The CDR3 is made up of 17 amino acids. The CDR3 region is CASSLVRDSRSPQPQHF. CDR3 bases: TGTGCCAGCAGCTTAGTTCGGGACTCTCGTTCCCCTCAGCCCCAGCATTTT.

The chain has TRBV25-1 and TRBJ1-6, with D uncertain. CDR1 is MGHDK, CDR2 SYGVNS, per germline. The CDR3 length is 15 residues. V lost 7 bases and J 5 bases, leaving 15 bases between the germline ends. In nucleotides, the CDR3 is TGTGCCAGCAAGCCAGGAGGAAGGGATAATTCACCCCTCCACTTT. Translating gives CASKPGGRDNSPLHF.

In its sample, this clonotype was seen a few times. The genes are TRBV6-4 and TRBJ2-3; either TRBD1 or TRBD2 may fit D (5 bases each). The germline gives CDR1 MRHNA, CDR2 SNTAGT. The ends were cut back, 3 bases at V and 0 bases at J, with 10 bases in the middle. The CDR3 runs 15 residues. Written as DNA, the CDR3 is TGTGCCAGCAGTGAAGACGGGGCCAGCACAGATACGCAGTATTTT. Translated, it gives CASSEDGASTDTQYF.

The chain joins TRBV27 to TRBJ2-7; no reliable D call. Germline V gives CDR1 MNHEY, CDR2 SMNVEV (reference sequence). CDR3 length equals 15 residues. Trimming removed 5 bases at V and 2 bases at J, with 16 bases between. The CDR3 spells CASSPIPGETYEQYF. The CDR3 DNA is TGTGCCAGCAGTCCCATACCGGGCGAGACCTACGAGCAGTACTTC.